This is a list of T cell receptor beta chains from one sample in a study of beta chain features in type 1 diabetes. Using immunoSEQ multiplex PCR, the repertoire was profiled, and TCRdb retains in-frame clones only, with some absent. The data hold under 300,000 clones, with roughly 25% observed a single time. The sample was naive CD4+ T cells from blood. All receptors derive from a woman in her twenties or thirties with type 1 diabetes. Each CDR3 is given with its conserved first and last residue. Fields, in order: CDR3 DNA, CDR3 protein, J gene, V gene, D gene, clone size. A D gene is named only where the DNA matches it firmly. Clone size, where shown, is once, few, many, or a class for clones that have expanded.

TGTGCCAGCAGCAAAGTCGGAGGAACAGAAGTAGGCTATGGCTACACCTTC,CASSKVGGTEVGYGYTF,TRBJ1-2,TRBV7-9,.,few
TGTGCCTGGAGCCCACAGGGGGCTGGGGCCAACGTCCTGACTTTC,CAWSPQGAGANVLTF,TRBJ2-6,TRBV30,TRBD1,.
TGCGCCAGCACCAAACTAGCGGGAGGGCTGGGAGATACGCAGTATTTT,CASTKLAGGLGDTQYF,TRBJ2-3,TRBV4-1,TRBD2,few
TGCGCCAGCAGAGATCTAACAGGGGGCTACGAGCAGTACTTC,CASRDLTGGYEQYF,TRBJ2-7,TRBV10-2,TRBD1,.
TGCGCCAGCAGCTCCGGGACTAGCAATGAGCAGTTCTTC,CASSSGTSNEQFF,TRBJ2-1,TRBV5-1,TRBD2,few
TGTGCCAGCTCACCACGGACAGAGAGCACAGATACGCAGTATTTT,CASSPRTESTDTQYF,TRBJ2-3,TRBV18,.,.
TGCAGCGTTCACGGACTAGCGGGACTTTCACGGCAGTTCTTC,CSVHGLAGLSRQFF,TRBJ2-1,TRBV29-1,TRBD2,few
TGCGCCAGCAGCGTATCGACAGGTTATGCCTCCTACGAGCAGTACTTC,CASSVSTGYASYEQYF,TRBJ2-7,TRBV5-1,.,.
TGTGCCAGCTCACTACAGGGCTATGCAGATACGCAGTATTTT,CASSLQGYADTQYF,TRBJ2-3,TRBV18,.,.
TGTGCCAGCAGCTTAGCTTCTCGGACTAGCGGGAGCTCCTACGAGCAGTACTTC,CASSLASRTSGSSYEQYF,TRBJ2-7,TRBV7-2,TRBD2,.
TGTGCCAGTAGTGCCCTCGCTAGGCGGGGCGCGGGCGAGCAGTACTTC,CASSALARRGAGEQYF,TRBJ2-7,TRBV19,.,.
TGCAGCGTGGGGACTAGCGTGGATGAGCAGTTCTTC,CSVGTSVDEQFF,TRBJ2-1,TRBV29-1,TRBD2,.
TGTGCCAGCAGCTTTGTAGCGGGGGGGACTTTGTATGAGCAGTTCTTC,CASSFVAGGTLYEQFF,TRBJ2-1,TRBV7-2,TRBD2,.
TGTGCCAGCAGCTTATGGGGCGATCAGCCCCAGCATTTT,CASSLWGDQPQHF,TRBJ1-5,TRBV7-9,.,.
TGCGCCAGCAGCTTGGATCAGAATGAAAAACTGTTTTTT,CASSLDQNEKLFF,TRBJ1-4,TRBV5-1,.,.
TGCGCCAGCAGCTTGGACCCAGGGGCGGTGGAAAAACTGTTTTTT,CASSLDPGAVEKLFF,TRBJ1-4,TRBV5-1,.,few
TGTGCCAGCAGACCGGGACTAGCGGTCCTTGAGCAGTTCTTC,CASRPGLAVLEQFF,TRBJ2-1,TRBV6-5,TRBD2,few
TGTGCCAGCAGCTTGGCTAGCGGGGCGAATGAGCAGTTCTTC,CASSLASGANEQFF,TRBJ2-1,TRBV5-4,TRBD2,.
TGTGCCAGCAGCCAATATGGCTACACCTTC,CASSQYGYTF,TRBJ1-2,TRBV6-1,.,few
TGTGCCACCAGCAGCCAGACTAGCGTTTCGAGCTCCTACGAGCAGTACTTC,CATSSQTSVSSSYEQYF,TRBJ2-7,TRBV15,TRBD2,few
TGCGCCACCGCGGGACTAGCGGGAGTCAATGAGCAGTTCTTC,CATAGLAGVNEQFF,TRBJ2-1,TRBV4-1,TRBD2,once
TGTGCCAGTACCGCGGGCTCTGGGGCCAACGTCCTGACTTTC,CASTAGSGANVLTF,TRBJ2-6,TRBV19,.,.
TGTGCCAGCAGTGAAGCGGCCTCTGATCTGGACATTCAGTACTTC,CASSEAASDLDIQYF,TRBJ2-4,TRBV2,.,few
TGTGCCAGCAGCTCCCTAGCGGGAGGGGGCACCGGGGAGCTGTTTTTT,CASSSLAGGGTGELFF,TRBJ2-2,TRBV7-9,TRBD2,.
TGTGCCATCAGTGTCGGAGTCACCGGGGAGCTGTTTTTT,CAISVGVTGELFF,TRBJ2-2,TRBV10-3,.,.
TGTGCCAGCAGCCAAACAGGGGGCCCCTCTGGGGCCAACGTCCTGACTTTC,CASSQTGGPSGANVLTF,TRBJ2-6,TRBV14,TRBD1,few
TGTGCCAGCAGCGTCGGACTAGCGGGAGACGAGCAGTACTTC,CASSVGLAGDEQYF,TRBJ2-7,TRBV9,TRBD2,.
TGTGCCTCCTCTGGACAGGGGAAGTTGGGGGCCCAGCATTTT,CASSGQGKLGAQHF,TRBJ1-5,TRBV30,TRBD1,.
TGTGCCAGCAGCTTAAAGCCTAGCGGTGGCTACACCTTC,CASSLKPSGGYTF,TRBJ1-2,TRBV7-3,.,.
TGTGCCAGCACTCCCGCGGGAGGGGACTACGAGCAGTACTTC,CASTPAGGDYEQYF,TRBJ2-7,TRBV2,TRBD2,.
TGTGCCAGCAGTTTATACGGGGGGAGTAGGACTGAAGCTTTCTTT,CASSLYGGSRTEAFF,TRBJ1-1,TRBV28,.,few
TGTGCCTGGAGTCGGGGAGAAAGTCAGCCCCAGCATTTT,CAWSRGESQPQHF,TRBJ1-5,TRBV30,.,few
TGTGCCAGCAGCTGGACGGGGGGCCCAGAGACCCAGTACTTC,CASSWTGGPETQYF,TRBJ2-5,TRBV7-3,.,few
TGCAGCGTAGGGACACCCAACACTGAAGCTTTCTTT,CSVGTPNTEAFF,TRBJ1-1,TRBV29-1,.,few
TGTGCCAGCAGTTTATGGAGCTCTGGGGCCAACGTCCTGACTTTC,CASSLWSSGANVLTF,TRBJ2-6,TRBV28,.,.
TGCAGCTTAGACAGAACGAACACTGAAGCTTTCTTT,CSLDRTNTEAFF,TRBJ1-1,TRBV29-1,.,.
TGTGCCAGCAGCTTAACGTTAATAGATACGCAGTATTTT,CASSLTLIDTQYF,TRBJ2-3,TRBV7-3,.,.
TGTGCCAGCAGCTTAGCCAGCGGGGGGCCGGGGAATGAGCAGTTCTTC,CASSLASGGPGNEQFF,TRBJ2-1,TRBV7-3,TRBD2,.
TGTGCCAGCAGCGACACAGGGGGCTCTCACACCGGGGAGCTGTTTTTT,CASSDTGGSHTGELFF,TRBJ2-2,TRBV7-3,TRBD1,few
TGTGCCAGCAGCAGGGACACCACTGAAGCTTTCTTT,CASSRDTTEAFF,TRBJ1-1,TRBV2,.,.
TGTGCCAGCAGCGTAAAAAGCGGGAGGGCCTACAATGAGCAGTTCTTC,CASSVKSGRAYNEQFF,TRBJ2-1,TRBV9,TRBD2,.
TGCGCCAGCAGTGAGTCCCCCACAGGGTATCGGGAGACCCAGTACTTC,CASSESPTGYRETQYF,TRBJ2-5,TRBV10-1,.,.
TGTGCCAGCAGGCGCTGGACGGGAGCGAGCGAAAAACTGTTTTTT,CASRRWTGASEKLFF,TRBJ1-4,TRBV28,.,.
TGTGCCAGCAGCCAAGAATCGGACATTTCCTACGAGCAGTACTTC,CASSQESDISYEQYF,TRBJ2-7,TRBV4-2,.,.
TGTGCCAGCAGCTTAGTCCAGGGGATAAACGAGCAGTACTTC,CASSLVQGINEQYF,TRBJ2-7,TRBV13,.,.
TGTGCCAGCAGTGAAGGGGGAGGAAACATTCAGTACTTC,CASSEGGGNIQYF,TRBJ2-4,TRBV2,.,.
TGTGCCTGGAGTGTAGCAGGGTGGAATCAGCCCCAGCATTTT,CAWSVAGWNQPQHF,TRBJ1-5,TRBV30,.,few
TGTGCCAGCAGCGGGGCCCCCCACGAGCAGTACTTC,CASSGAPHEQYF,TRBJ2-7,TRBV7-9,.,few
TGCAGCGTTGGGTGGACAGAAGGGGAAAAACTGTTTTTT,CSVGWTEGEKLFF,TRBJ1-4,TRBV29-1,.,.
TGTGCCAGCAGTGAAGGGACAGCTAACTATGGCTACACCTTC,CASSEGTANYGYTF,TRBJ1-2,TRBV6-4,TRBD1,.
TGCAGCGGGCGGGAGTCAACTTACAATGAGCAGTTCTTC,CSGRESTYNEQFF,TRBJ2-1,TRBV29-1,TRBD2,few
TGTGCCAGCAGGGGACTAGCGGGAGGTAGGGATGAGCAGTTCTTC,CASRGLAGGRDEQFF,TRBJ2-1,TRBV28,TRBD2,.
TGTGCCAGCTCAGAAAGGACAGGGGATACCTACGAGCAGTACTTC,CASSERTGDTYEQYF,TRBJ2-7,TRBV18,TRBD1,.
TGTGCCAGCAGCGTAGCTGCAGGGCATCAGCCCCAGCATTTT,CASSVAAGHQPQHF,TRBJ1-5,TRBV9,.,.
TGCGCCAGCAGCACAGGGTACAATCAGCCCCAGCATTTT,CASSTGYNQPQHF,TRBJ1-5,TRBV4-1,.,.
TGCGCCAGCAGGGAGCAGGGGGCTGGGTCTAAGCAGTACTTC,CASREQGAGSKQYF,TRBJ2-7,TRBV4-1,TRBD1,few
TGTGCCAGCAGCTCCCCGACTAGTCAAGAGACCCAGTACTTC,CASSSPTSQETQYF,TRBJ2-5,TRBV5-4,.,few